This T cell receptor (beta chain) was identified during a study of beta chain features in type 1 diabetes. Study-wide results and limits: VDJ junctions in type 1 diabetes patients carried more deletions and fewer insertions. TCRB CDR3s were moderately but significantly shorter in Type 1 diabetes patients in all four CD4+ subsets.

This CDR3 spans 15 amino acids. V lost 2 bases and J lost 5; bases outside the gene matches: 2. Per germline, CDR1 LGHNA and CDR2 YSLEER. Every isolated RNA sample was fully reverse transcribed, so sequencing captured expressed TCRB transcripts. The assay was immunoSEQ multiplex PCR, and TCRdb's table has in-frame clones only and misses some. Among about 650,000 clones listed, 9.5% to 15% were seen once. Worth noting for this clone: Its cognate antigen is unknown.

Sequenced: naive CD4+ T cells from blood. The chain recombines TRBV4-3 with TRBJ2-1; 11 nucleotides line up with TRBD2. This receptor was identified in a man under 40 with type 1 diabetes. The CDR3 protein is CASSQLAGGHNEQFF. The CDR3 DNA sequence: TGCGCCAGCAGCCAACTAGCGGGGGGTCACAATGAGCAGTTCTTC.